This TCR beta chain derives from a study of T cell changes during pregnancy in multiple sclerosis. The CDR3 is made up of 13 amino acids. CDR1 LGHNA and CDR2 YNFKEQ come from the germline V gene. Losses at the gene ends were 8 bases for V and 3 bases for J; bases not matched to a gene: 7. The data were produced by immunoSEQ multiplex PCR, yet TCRdb's version contains in-frame clones alone and is incomplete. The sample yields under 50,000 clones, 85% to 95% seen once. This chain joins TRBV4-2 and TRBJ2-7, with 7 bases identical to TRBD1. The sample consisted of CD8+ T cells from peripheral blood mononuclear cells, taken in the first trimester of pregnancy. The TCR was taken from a female donor with multiple sclerosis, enrolled in a pregnancy study. CDR3 amino acids: CASAPGQHYEQYF. CDR3 nucleotides: TGTGCCAGCGCTCCGGGACAGCACTACGAGCAGTACTTC.